The clone carrying this TCR beta chain was seen a handful of times. Antigen specificity is unknown. This record belongs to a study of cytomegalovirus exposure and HLA in healthy donors. Overall study results and limits: Immune exposure data for these donors was limited to CMV serostatus.

The CDR3 runs to 13 residues. Between the trimmed V and J ends, which lost 2 bases and 1 base, there was a span of 5 bases. Germline values: CDR1 LGHNA, CDR2 YSLEER. The PCR used 60 Vbeta and 13 Jbeta primers. The table came from immunoSEQ multiplex PCR; TCRdb's copy has only in-frame clones and leaves some out. The table includes tens of thousands of clones, approximately 80% detected once. Sequencing input: PBMCs. The sequence was obtained from a woman between 35 and 50 years old in good health and CMV-seronegative. The chain uses TRBV4-3 and TRBJ1-1; D remains unclear. This chain's CDR3 is CASSQTQNTEAFF. The CDR3 region has the DNA TGCGCCAGCAGCCAAACTCAGAACACTGAAGCTTTCTTT.